This T cell receptor beta chain was documented in a study of spatial heterogeneity in lung cancer. Study-wide context: Sequences of the beta chain were consistently detected in greater numbers than alpha-chain sequences. Study-level findings and limits: Ubiquitous expanded tumor TCRs showed up in blood more at resection than follow-up.

The time point here: blood at routine non-recurrence follow-up after resection. Unsorted whole RNA from tumor, nontumor lung or frozen PBMC underwent sequencing. The ends lost 5 bases at V and 4 bases at J; junction bases unmatched: 9. CDR1 is LGHDT, CDR2 YNNKEL, per germline (reference sequence). This CDR3 has 15 residues. As for this clonotype: Its antigen is not known.

Individually, TCR cDNA molecules were each labelled with a unique molecular identifier. TCRdb called the 5' RACE reads again in MiXCR, with one record for every CDR3 protein. The sample lists about 52,000 distinct CDR3 sequences; 6% to 8.5% were seen once. V is TRBV3-1 and J is TRBJ2-7; TRBD2 aligns across 9 bases. This TCR was recovered from a female donor with early-stage non-small cell lung cancer. The sample here was PBMCs, taken at follow-up. The CDR3 DNA sequence: TGTGCCAGCAGCACGGCGGGGGGGCGACGATACGAGCAGTACTTC. Its translation: CASSTAGGRRYEQYF.